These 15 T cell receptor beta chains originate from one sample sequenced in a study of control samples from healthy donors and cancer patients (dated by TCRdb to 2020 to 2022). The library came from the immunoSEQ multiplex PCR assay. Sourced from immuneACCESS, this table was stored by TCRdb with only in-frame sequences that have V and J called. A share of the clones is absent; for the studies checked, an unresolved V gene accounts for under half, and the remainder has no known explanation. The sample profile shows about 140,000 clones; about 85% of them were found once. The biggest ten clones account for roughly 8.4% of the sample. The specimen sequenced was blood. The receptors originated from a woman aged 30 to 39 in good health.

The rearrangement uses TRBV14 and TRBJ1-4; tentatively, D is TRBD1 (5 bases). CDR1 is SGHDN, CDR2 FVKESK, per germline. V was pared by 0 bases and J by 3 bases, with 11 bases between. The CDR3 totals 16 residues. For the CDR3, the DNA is TGTGCCAGCAGCCAAGACATCTGGGGACCTAATGAAAAACTGTTTTTT. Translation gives CASSQDIWGPNEKLFF.

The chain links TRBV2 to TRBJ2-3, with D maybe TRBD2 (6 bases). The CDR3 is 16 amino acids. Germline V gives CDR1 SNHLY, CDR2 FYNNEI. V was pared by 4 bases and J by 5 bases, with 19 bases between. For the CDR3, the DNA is TGTGCCAGCAGTGTTTATACGGGAGCATCGGGAGATACGCAGTATTTT. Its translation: CASSVYTGASGDTQYF.

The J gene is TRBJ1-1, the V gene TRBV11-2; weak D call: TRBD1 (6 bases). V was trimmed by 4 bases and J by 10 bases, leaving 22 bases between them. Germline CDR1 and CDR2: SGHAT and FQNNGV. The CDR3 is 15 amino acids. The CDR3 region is CASSSPRTALTGAFF. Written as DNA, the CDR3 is TGTGCCAGCAGCTCGCCTCGGACAGCCCTAACGGGAGCTTTCTTT.

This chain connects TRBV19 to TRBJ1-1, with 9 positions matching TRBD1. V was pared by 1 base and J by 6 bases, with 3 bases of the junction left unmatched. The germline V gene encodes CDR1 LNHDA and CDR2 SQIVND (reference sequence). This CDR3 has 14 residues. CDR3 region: CASSIGDRVPEAFF. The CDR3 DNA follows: TGTGCCAGTAGTATAGGGGACAGGGTCCCTGAAGCTTTCTTT.

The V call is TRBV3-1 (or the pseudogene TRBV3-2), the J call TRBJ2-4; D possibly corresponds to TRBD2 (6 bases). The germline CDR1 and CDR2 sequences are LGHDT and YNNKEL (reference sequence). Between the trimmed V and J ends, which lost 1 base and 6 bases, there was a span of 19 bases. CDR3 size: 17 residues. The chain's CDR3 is CASSQAAGLGGRNIQYF. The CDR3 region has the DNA TGTGCCAGCAGCCAAGCGGCGGGATTAGGCGGTAGAAACATTCAGTACTTC.

The CDR3 DNA follows: TGCGCCAGCAGCCAAGTGCAGGGGAATTCACCCCTCCACTTT. This encodes CASSQVQGNSPLHF. The rearrangement links TRBV4-1 to TRBJ1-6; tentatively, D is TRBD1 (6 bases). From germline, CDR1 is MGHRA and CDR2 YSYEKL. V shed 1 base and J shed 7 bases, with 8 bases lying between them. The CDR3 sequence is 14 residues long.

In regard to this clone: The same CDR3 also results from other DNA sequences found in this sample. CDR3 sequence reads: CASSLEQETQYF. CDR3 coding DNA: TGCGCCAGCAGCTTGGAGCAAGAGACCCAGTACTTC. The chain recombines TRBV5-1 with TRBJ2-5; no reliable D call. Trimming shortened V by 0 bases and J by 2 bases, and 2 bases separated the two germline ends. Germline V gene lookup returns CDR1 SGHRS and CDR2 YFSETQ. This CDR3 spans 12 amino acids. The full variable domain, rest sourced from reference TRBV5-1 and TRBJ2-5, is KAGVTQTPRYLIKTRGQQVTLSCSPISGHRSVSWYQQTPGQGLQFLFEYFSETQRNKGNFPGRFSGRQFSNSRSEMNVSTLELGDSALYLCASSLEQETQYFGPGTRLLVL.

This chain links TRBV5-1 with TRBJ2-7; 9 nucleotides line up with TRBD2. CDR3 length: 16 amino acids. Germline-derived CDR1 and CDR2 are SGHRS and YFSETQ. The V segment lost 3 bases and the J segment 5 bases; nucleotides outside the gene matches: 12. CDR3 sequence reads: CASSSGSAGGGNEQYF. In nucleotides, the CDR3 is TGCGCCAGCAGCTCGGGTTCTGCGGGAGGGGGGAACGAGCAGTACTTC.

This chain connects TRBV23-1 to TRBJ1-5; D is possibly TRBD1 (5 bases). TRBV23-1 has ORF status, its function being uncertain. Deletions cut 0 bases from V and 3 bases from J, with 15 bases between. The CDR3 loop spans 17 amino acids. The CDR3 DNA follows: TGCGCCAGCAGTCAATCGGGGCGGCGGGAAAACAATCAGCCCCAGCATTTT. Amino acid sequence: CASSQSGRRENNQPQHF.

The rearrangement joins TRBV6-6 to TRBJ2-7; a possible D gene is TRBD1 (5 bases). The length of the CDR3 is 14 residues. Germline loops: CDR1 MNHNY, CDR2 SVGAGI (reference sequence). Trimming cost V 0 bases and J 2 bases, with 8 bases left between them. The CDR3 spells CASSYSQGTYEQYF. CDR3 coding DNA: TGTGCCAGCAGTTACTCTCAGGGAACCTACGAGCAGTACTTC.

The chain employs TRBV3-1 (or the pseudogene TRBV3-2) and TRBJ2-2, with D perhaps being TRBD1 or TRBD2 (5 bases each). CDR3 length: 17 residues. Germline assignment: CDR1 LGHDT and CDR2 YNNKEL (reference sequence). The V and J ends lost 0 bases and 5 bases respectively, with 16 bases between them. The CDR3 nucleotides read TGTGCCAGCAGCCAAGAATTTGTGTATGGGGGAACCGGGGAGCTGTTTTTT. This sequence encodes CASSQEFVYGGTGELFF.

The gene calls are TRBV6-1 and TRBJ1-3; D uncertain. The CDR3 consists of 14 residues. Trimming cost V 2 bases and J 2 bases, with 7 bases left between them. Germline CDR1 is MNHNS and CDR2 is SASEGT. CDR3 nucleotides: TGTGCCAGCAGTGAATCCGGGACTGGAAACACCATATATTTT. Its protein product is CASSESGTGNTIYF.

CDR3 nucleotides: TGTGCCAGCAGTGAGTTTCGCTCGGACGACAATGAGCAGTTCTTC. Protein product: CASSEFRSDDNEQFF. This sequence joins TRBV25-1 and TRBJ2-1; no firm D call. V was cut by 3 bases and J by 5 bases, with 14 bases left in between. CDR1 and CDR2 (germline): MGHDK, SYGVNS. The CDR3 consists of 15 residues.

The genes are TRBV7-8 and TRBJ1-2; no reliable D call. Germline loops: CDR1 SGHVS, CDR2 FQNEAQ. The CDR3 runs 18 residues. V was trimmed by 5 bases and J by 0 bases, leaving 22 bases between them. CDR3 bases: TGTGCCAGCAGCCCCCGACGTGTTCCTGGGGAAGCTAACTATGGCTACACCTTC. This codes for CASSPRRVPGEANYGYTF.

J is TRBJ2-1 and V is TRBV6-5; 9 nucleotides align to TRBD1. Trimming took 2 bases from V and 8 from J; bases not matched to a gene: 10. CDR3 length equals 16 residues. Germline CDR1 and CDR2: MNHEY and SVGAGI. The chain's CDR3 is CASSYMGGTGTDEQFF. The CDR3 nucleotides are TGTGCCAGCAGTTACATGGGGGGGACAGGGACCGATGAGCAGTTCTTC.